These T cell receptor beta chains were read from a single sample in a study of blood T cell repertoires in COVID-19. Some clones are missing from TCRdb's copy, which holds only in-frame ones; the method was immunoSEQ multiplex PCR. The table lists roughly 100,000 clones, approximately 84% of them singletons, with around 4.5% in the top ten. The sample taken for sequencing was peripheral blood. The receptor set was obtained from a human donor in a cohort sampled during active COVID-19. CDR3s include the opening cysteine and the closing phenylalanine or tryptophan. D genes are given only for firm matches. Clone size is not always given. Where it is, it says once, few, many or a class for expanded clones.

abundance: NA
j_gene: TRBJ2-2
d_gene: TRBD1
v_gene: TRBV6-6
CDR3nt: TGTGCCACGCTTGACAGGGTTGGGGCCGGGGAGCTGTTTTTT
CDR3aa: CATLDRVGAGELFF

abundance: NA
j_gene: TRBJ1-1
d_gene: NA
v_gene: TRBV15
CDR3nt: TGTGCCACCAGCCTAGCCTGGGGTGTGGACGGTAAAGCTTTCTTT
CDR3aa: CATSLAWGVDGKAFF

abundance: NA
j_gene: TRBJ2-1
d_gene: NA
v_gene: TRBV5-1
CDR3nt: TGCGCCAGCAGCACCACCGCGCTAGATGAGCAGTTCTTC
CDR3aa: CASSTTALDEQFF

abundance: NA
j_gene: TRBJ1-2
d_gene: TRBD1
v_gene: TRBV27
CDR3nt: TGTGCCAGCAGTTCACCGGGACAGGGGTACTATGGCTACACCTTC
CDR3aa: CASSSPGQGYYGYTF

abundance: many
j_gene: TRBJ2-1
d_gene: TRBD2
v_gene: TRBV2
CDR3nt: TGTGCCAGCAGTGAGCCGGGACTAGCGGGGGATTACAATGAGCAGTTCTTC
CDR3aa: CASSEPGLAGDYNEQFF

abundance: NA
j_gene: TRBJ1-1
d_gene: NA
v_gene: TRBV6-5
CDR3nt: TGTGCCTCAAGGGAGCAGGGGCTCTCTGAAGCTTTCTTT
CDR3aa: CASREQGLSEAFF

abundance: NA
j_gene: TRBJ2-1
d_gene: TRBD2
v_gene: TRBV7-3
CDR3nt: TGTGCCAGCAGCTTAGGCGGGGGCAATGAGCAGTTCTTC
CDR3aa: CASSLGGGNEQFF

abundance: NA
j_gene: TRBJ2-1
d_gene: NA
v_gene: TRBV28
CDR3nt: TGTGCCAGCAGTTTATACAGTGATGAGCAGTTCTTC
CDR3aa: CASSLYSDEQFF

abundance: NA
j_gene: TRBJ2-1
d_gene: TRBD2
v_gene: TRBV5-1
CDR3nt: TGCGCCAGCAGCTTCGGGACTAGGGACAATGAGCAGTTCTTC
CDR3aa: CASSFGTRDNEQFF

abundance: NA
j_gene: TRBJ1-1
d_gene: NA
v_gene: TRBV6-5
CDR3nt: TGTGCCAGCAGTTACAGGGGGTCCTTGAACACTGAAGCTTTCTTT
CDR3aa: CASSYRGSLNTEAFF

abundance: NA
j_gene: TRBJ1-2
d_gene: NA
v_gene: TRBV21-1
CDR3nt: TGTGCCAGCACCGCGGACAGGTCTCGGTTTTTTTGCTACACCTTC
CDR3aa: CASTADRSRFFCYTF

abundance: NA
j_gene: TRBJ1-1
d_gene: NA
v_gene: TRBV7-9
CDR3nt: TGTGCCAGCAGCTTGGCCCAGGGCACTGAAGCTTTCTTT
CDR3aa: CASSLAQGTEAFF

abundance: NA
j_gene: TRBJ2-3
d_gene: TRBD1
v_gene: TRBV19
CDR3nt: TGTGCCAGCTCGGACAGGGGGACAGATACGCAGTATTTT
CDR3aa: CASSDRGTDTQYF

abundance: NA
j_gene: TRBJ2-7
d_gene: NA
v_gene: TRBV18
CDR3nt: TGTGCCAGCTCACCACCGTCTCTGGCGGGGGCCGCCTACGAGCAGTACTTC
CDR3aa: CASSPPSLAGAAYEQYF

abundance: NA
j_gene: TRBJ2-5
d_gene: TRBD2
v_gene: TRBV19
CDR3nt: TGTGCCAGTAAAACTAGCGGGGGAAGTCTCGAGACCCAGTACTTC
CDR3aa: CASKTSGGSLETQYF

abundance: NA
j_gene: TRBJ1-5
d_gene: NA
v_gene: TRBV6-5
CDR3nt: TGTGCCAGCACGGGTGTTTCCAATCAGCCCCAGCATTTT
CDR3aa: CASTGVSNQPQHF

abundance: NA
j_gene: TRBJ1-4
d_gene: TRBD1
v_gene: TRBV4-1
CDR3nt: TGCGCCAGCAGCCAATATTTCAGGGGGAATGAAAAACTGTTTTTT
CDR3aa: CASSQYFRGNEKLFF

abundance: NA
j_gene: TRBJ2-3
d_gene: NA
v_gene: TRBV9
CDR3nt: TGTGCCAGCAGCCCCGAGAGCACAGATACGCAGTATTTT
CDR3aa: CASSPESTDTQYF

abundance: NA
j_gene: TRBJ1-1
d_gene: TRBD1
v_gene: TRBV7-6
CDR3nt: TGTGCCAGCAGCTTATCCCGGACAGGCGGGGACACTGAAGCTTTCTTT
CDR3aa: CASSLSRTGGDTEAFF

abundance: NA
j_gene: TRBJ2-7
d_gene: TRBD1
v_gene: TRBV6-5
CDR3nt: TGTGCCAGCAGTTACTCGGACAGGGAATACGAGCAGTACTTC
CDR3aa: CASSYSDREYEQYF

abundance: NA
j_gene: TRBJ2-3
d_gene: TRBD1
v_gene: TRBV28
CDR3nt: TGTGCCAGCAGCCCGGGACAGGGGTCTGATACGCAGTATTTT
CDR3aa: CASSPGQGSDTQYF

abundance: NA
j_gene: TRBJ2-7
d_gene: TRBD1
v_gene: TRBV12-3/TRBV12-4
CDR3nt: TGTGCCAGCAGCTGGGACAGGGATTCCGAGCAGTACTTC
CDR3aa: CASSWDRDSEQYF

abundance: NA
j_gene: TRBJ2-3
d_gene: NA
v_gene: TRBV5-1
CDR3nt: TGCGCCAGCAGCTCGACTAGCACAGATACGCAGTATTTT
CDR3aa: CASSSTSTDTQYF

abundance: once
j_gene: TRBJ1-4
d_gene: NA
v_gene: TRBV7-9
CDR3nt: TGTGCCAGCAGCCTAGGGGCGGGAAATGAAAAACTGTTTTTT
CDR3aa: CASSLGAGNEKLFF

abundance: NA
j_gene: TRBJ2-7
d_gene: TRBD1
v_gene: TRBV5-1
CDR3nt: TGCGCCAGCAGGGATGGACAGGGCGAGCAGTACTTC
CDR3aa: CASRDGQGEQYF

abundance: once
j_gene: TRBJ2-1
d_gene: TRBD2
v_gene: TRBV6-5
CDR3nt: TGTGCCAGCAGTTCTAGCGGGGGGCCCTACAATGAGCAGTTCTTC
CDR3aa: CASSSSGGPYNEQFF

abundance: NA
j_gene: TRBJ2-6
d_gene: TRBD1
v_gene: TRBV2
CDR3nt: TGTGCCAGCAGGGGGACAGGCATTAGCTCTGGGGCCAACGTCCTGACTTTC
CDR3aa: CASRGTGISSGANVLTF

abundance: NA
j_gene: TRBJ1-2
d_gene: TRBD1
v_gene: TRBV7-9
CDR3nt: TGTGCCAGCAGCCTACCCGGGACAGCTTATGGCTACACCTTC
CDR3aa: CASSLPGTAYGYTF

abundance: NA
j_gene: TRBJ2-7
d_gene: TRBD2
v_gene: TRBV7-9
CDR3nt: TGTGCCGGGCGGGGGGGCGGCGACGAGCAGTACTTC
CDR3aa: CAGRGGGDEQYF

abundance: NA
j_gene: TRBJ2-5
d_gene: NA
v_gene: TRBV9
CDR3nt: TGTGCCAGCAGCCCTAGGAGTGGAGCGGAAGAGACCCAGTACTTC
CDR3aa: CASSPRSGAEETQYF

abundance: NA
j_gene: TRBJ2-1
d_gene: NA
v_gene: TRBV28
CDR3nt: TGTGCCAGCAGTTCGAGCGGAGGGCGCTACAATGAGCAGTTCTTC
CDR3aa: CASSSSGGRYNEQFF

abundance: NA
j_gene: TRBJ2-4
d_gene: NA
v_gene: TRBV6-2/TRBV6-3
CDR3nt: TGTGCCAGCAGTTACAGAGATGGCAGGGGAAACATTCAGTACTTC
CDR3aa: CASSYRDGRGNIQYF

abundance: NA
j_gene: TRBJ2-2
d_gene: TRBD2
v_gene: TRBV7-3
CDR3nt: TGTGCCAGCAGCCCGGCGGGACTAGCGGGGGGAGCCGGGGAGCTGTTTTTT
CDR3aa: CASSPAGLAGGAGELFF